Listed below are T cell receptor beta chains from one sample, sequenced in a study of T cells in Graves' hyperthyroidism and ophthalmopathy. From the multiplex PCR reads, TCRdb called clonotypes with MiXCR, one entry per CDR3 protein. The sample has 200,000 to 250,000 distinct CDR3 sequences, less than 20% seen once. Sequencing used blood. These receptors were collected from a woman under 30 with Graves' ophthalmopathy. CDR3s include the opening cysteine and the closing phenylalanine or tryptophan. The order of the fields is V gene, J gene, CDR3 length, D gene, clone size, CDR3 DNA, CDR3 protein. D genes are given only for firm matches. Clone size is given for some rows only: seen once, a few or many times, or a class if the clone is expanded.

V gene: TRBV6-1; J gene: TRBJ2-1; CDR3 length: 14; D gene: .; clone size: many; CDR3 DNA: TGTGCCAGCAGGAGTCTAGTCTCCTACAATGAGCAGTTCTTC; CDR3 protein: CASRSLVSYNEQFF
V gene: TRBV20-1; J gene: TRBJ2-7; CDR3 length: 15; D gene: TRBD1; clone size: many; CDR3 DNA: TGCAGTGCTAGTCCCTCCCGGGACAGGGGTTACGAGCAGTACTTC; CDR3 protein: CSASPSRDRGYEQYF
V gene: TRBV18; J gene: TRBJ1-1; CDR3 length: 15; D gene: TRBD1; clone size: many; CDR3 DNA: TGTGCCAGCTCACCACCGAACAGGGGGAACACTGAAGCTTTCTTT; CDR3 protein: CASSPPNRGNTEAFF
V gene: TRBV11-2; J gene: TRBJ1-1; CDR3 length: 11; D gene: .; clone size: many; CDR3 DNA: TGTGCCAGCAGCTTAGCATATGAAGCTTTCTTT; CDR3 protein: CASSLAYEAFF
V gene: TRBV20-1; J gene: TRBJ1-5; CDR3 length: 15; D gene: .; clone size: many; CDR3 DNA: TGCAGTGCGGAAACCCCGAGTGACTACAATCAGCCCCAGCATTTT; CDR3 protein: CSAETPSDYNQPQHF
V gene: TRBV19; J gene: TRBJ2-1; CDR3 length: 13; D gene: .; clone size: .; CDR3 DNA: TGTGCCAGTAGTCGCTGGGGAAACAATGAGCAGTTCTTC; CDR3 protein: CASSRWGNNEQFF
V gene: TRBV9; J gene: TRBJ2-3; CDR3 length: 15; D gene: TRBD2; clone size: many; CDR3 DNA: TGTGCCAGCAGCGAGACTCTAGCGGGCACAGATACGCAGTATTTT; CDR3 protein: CASSETLAGTDTQYF
V gene: TRBV7-8; J gene: TRBJ2-7; CDR3 length: 17; D gene: .; clone size: few; CDR3 DNA: TGTGCCAGCAGCTTAGGGGGGGCTAGCGCGAGCTCCTACGAGCAGTACTTC; CDR3 protein: CASSLGGASASSYEQYF
V gene: TRBV12-3/TRBV12-4; J gene: TRBJ2-7; CDR3 length: 16; D gene: .; clone size: many; CDR3 DNA: TGTGCCAGCAGCCAATGGGTTCTAAGGGTGGGCTACGAGCAGTACTTC; CDR3 protein: CASSQWVLRVGYEQYF
V gene: TRBV5-1; J gene: TRBJ1-2; CDR3 length: 18; D gene: TRBD1; clone size: many; CDR3 DNA: TGCGCCAGCAGCCCCACCGGGACAGGGGTCCGTGTTATGTCTGGCTACACCTTC; CDR3 protein: CASSPTGTGVRVMSGYTF
V gene: TRBV6-2/TRBV6-3; J gene: TRBJ2-5; CDR3 length: 15; D gene: TRBD2; clone size: many; CDR3 DNA: TGTGCCAGCAAAGTTAGCGGGGGATTTCAAGAGACCCAGTACTTC; CDR3 protein: CASKVSGGFQETQYF
V gene: TRBV7-9; J gene: TRBJ2-7; CDR3 length: 16; D gene: TRBD1; clone size: .; CDR3 DNA: TGTGCCAGCAGCTCTGAACCGGGACAGGGGGGCTACGAGCAGTACTTC; CDR3 protein: CASSSEPGQGGYEQYF
V gene: TRBV11-2; J gene: TRBJ1-4; CDR3 length: 16; D gene: TRBD1; clone size: many; CDR3 DNA: TGTGCCAGCAGCTTAAATACAGGGGGAACTAATGAAAAACTGTTTTTT; CDR3 protein: CASSLNTGGTNEKLFF
V gene: TRBV6-4; J gene: TRBJ2-2; CDR3 length: 16; D gene: .; clone size: .; CDR3 DNA: TGTGCCAGCAGTCCAGGCAGGCAACCGAACACCGGGGAGCTGTTTTTT; CDR3 protein: CASSPGRQPNTGELFF
V gene: TRBV12-3/TRBV12-4; J gene: TRBJ2-7; CDR3 length: 18; D gene: TRBD1; clone size: many; CDR3 DNA: TGTGCCAGCAGTTTAAGGCGGACAGGGGGCGTTTTCTCCTACGAGCAGTACTTC; CDR3 protein: CASSLRRTGGVFSYEQYF
V gene: TRBV9; J gene: TRBJ2-1; CDR3 length: 17; D gene: TRBD2; clone size: many; CDR3 DNA: TGTGCCAGCAGCGTAGCGGGACTAGCGACCACCTACAATGAGCAGTTCTTC; CDR3 protein: CASSVAGLATTYNEQFF
V gene: TRBV28; J gene: TRBJ1-1; CDR3 length: 15; D gene: .; clone size: many; CDR3 DNA: TGTGCCAGCAGTTTAATCGGACGGACGAACACTGAAGCTTTCTTT; CDR3 protein: CASSLIGRTNTEAFF
V gene: TRBV28; J gene: TRBJ2-6; CDR3 length: 18; D gene: TRBD1; clone size: many; CDR3 DNA: TGTGCCAGCAGTTCCTCGGGACAGGGGGCGCTAGGGGCCAACGTCCTGACTTTC; CDR3 protein: CASSSSGQGALGANVLTF
V gene: TRBV20-1; J gene: TRBJ1-5; CDR3 length: 16; D gene: TRBD1; clone size: many; CDR3 DNA: TGCAGTGCTATGGCCGGGACAGGGTATAGCAATCAGCCCCAGCATTTT; CDR3 protein: CSAMAGTGYSNQPQHF
V gene: TRBV3-1; J gene: TRBJ1-5; CDR3 length: 18; D gene: .; clone size: many; CDR3 DNA: TGTGCCAGCAGCCAAGGGCGGCATCATTCCTCTAGCAATCAGCCCCAGCATTTT; CDR3 protein: CASSQGRHHSSSNQPQHF
V gene: TRBV2; J gene: TRBJ1-5; CDR3 length: 16; D gene: TRBD1; clone size: many; CDR3 DNA: TGTGCCAGCACCTTAGGGGGCGGGGGCAGCAATCAGCCCCAGCATTTT; CDR3 protein: CASTLGGGGSNQPQHF
V gene: TRBV10-3; J gene: TRBJ2-1; CDR3 length: 13; D gene: .; clone size: many; CDR3 DNA: TGTGCCATCAGTGAGTCGGCAGAGCATGAGCAGTTCTTC; CDR3 protein: CAISESAEHEQFF